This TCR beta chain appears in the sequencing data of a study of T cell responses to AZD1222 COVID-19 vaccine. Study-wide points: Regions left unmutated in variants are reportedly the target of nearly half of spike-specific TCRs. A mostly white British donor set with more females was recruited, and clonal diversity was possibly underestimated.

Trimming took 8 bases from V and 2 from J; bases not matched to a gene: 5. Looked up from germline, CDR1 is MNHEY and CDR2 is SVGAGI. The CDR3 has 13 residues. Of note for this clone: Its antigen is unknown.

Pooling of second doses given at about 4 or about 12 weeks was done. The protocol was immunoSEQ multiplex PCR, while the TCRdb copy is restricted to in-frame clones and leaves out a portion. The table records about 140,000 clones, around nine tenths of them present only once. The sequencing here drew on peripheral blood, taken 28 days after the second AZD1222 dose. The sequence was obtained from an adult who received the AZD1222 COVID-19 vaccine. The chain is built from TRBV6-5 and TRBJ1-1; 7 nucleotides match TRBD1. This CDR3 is CASLRDSNTEAFF. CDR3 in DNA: TGTGCCAGCTTACGGGACAGCAACACTGAAGCTTTCTTT.